The 9 T cell receptor beta chains reported below all come from one sample, sequenced in a study of tumor and adjacent non-tumor tissue in lung cancer. A modified ARM-PCR protocol with three rounds of nested PCR amplified TCRbeta. TCRdb re-called the multiplex PCR reads with MiXCR, one entry per CDR3 protein. The sample has fewer than 100,000 distinct CDR3 sequences, 80% to 90% seen once; the top ten hold approximately 51%. This sample's RNA came from whole unsorted tissue. The normal lung tissue was taken more than 3 cm from the tumor edge. The sequenced sample consisted of distant non-tumor lung tissue. These receptors all stem from a man between 60 and 75 years old with non-small cell lung cancer.

Notes on this clonotype: This may stem from a read error, because a much larger clone lies one nucleotide away. The V gene is TRBV4-1, the J gene TRBJ1-2, with D tentatively TRBD1 (5 bases). CDR1 is MGHRA, CDR2 YSYEKL, per germline. The CDR3 is 15 amino acids. The CDR3 here is CANSQDNVAGYGYTF. The CDR3 nucleotides are TGCGCCAACAGCCAAGATAACGTGGCAGGGTATGGCTACACCTTC.

A note on this clonotype: The germline gene is not matched at one end of the junction; a read error may be the cause. V is TRBV9 and J is TRBJ2-3; 14 nucleotides line up with TRBD2. Germline V gives CDR1 SGDLS, CDR2 YYNGEE. This CDR3 region has 15 residues. For the CDR3, the DNA is TGTGTCAGCAGCGGGACTAGCGGGGGCACAGATACGCAGTACTTT. Residues: CVSSGTSGGTDTQYF.

This chain uses TRBV5-1 with TRBJ2-7; D is perhaps TRBD2 (5 bases). The CDR3 totals 14 residues. Trimming removed 5 bases from V and 3 bases from J, with 15 bases in between. Germline V gives CDR1 SGHRS, CDR2 YFSETQ. The CDR3 protein is CASSVSLAGYEQYF. The CDR3 DNA reads TGCGCCAGCAGTGTCAGCCTGGCGGGCTACGAGCAGTACTTC.

As regards this clonotype: This sequence may be a read error, since a much larger clone differs from it by one base. The chain has TRBV12-3 or TRBV12-4 and TRBJ1-4; no reliable D call. V dropped 6 bases and J dropped 11 bases, with 19 bases sitting between them. The CDR3 contains 14 residues. CDR3 sequence (DNA): TGTGCCAGCAGAGGATCCGTATGGTCGTGGAAACTGTTTTTT. Translation: CASRGSVWSWKLFF.

The rearrangement joins TRBV20-1 to TRBJ2-3, with D possibly TRBD2 on 6 matching bases. The V gene's germline CDR1 is DFQATT and CDR2 SNEGSKA (reference sequence). This CDR3 spans 13 amino acids. For the CDR3, the DNA is TGCAGAGCCCATAGCGGTAGCACAGATACGCAGTATTTT. Translation: CRAHSGSTDTQYF.

Note on this clonotype: An end of the junction differs from the germline gene, which may be a read error. V is TRBV11-2 and J is TRBJ2-7; 9 nucleotides align to TRBD1. The germline V gene encodes CDR1 SGHAT and CDR2 FQNNGV. The CDR3 is 15 amino acids. The CDR3 nucleotides read TGTACCAGCAGCTTACGGACAGGGGACCGGGGCGAGCAGTACTTC. Encoded protein: CTSSLRTGDRGEQYF.

Comment on this clonotype: Without the conserved terminal phenylalanine or tryptophan, this CDR3 likely stems from a read error. The DNA is left out, because the CDR3 cannot be placed on it with certainty; the CDR3 is given as TCRdb lists it. V usage is TRBV11-2 and J usage is TRBJ2-5. CDR1 is SGHAT and CDR2 is FQNNGV in the germline V gene. From its first to its last residue, the CDR3 has 12 amino acids. CDR3 region: CASTVGGETKYC.

Points on this clonotype: The junction shows a germline mismatch at one end, possibly a read error. The chain uses TRBV20-1 and TRBJ1-2; D unclear. Germline values: CDR1 DFQATT, CDR2 SNEGSKA (reference sequence). The CDR3 runs 14 residues. The DNA for the CDR3 is TGCAGTCCTAGAGGCGGGAATTCTAACTACGGCTACACCTTC. Its protein is CSPRGGNSNYGYTF.

This sequence joins TRBV28 and TRBJ2-7; D gene uncertain. V was pared by 3 bases and J by 3 bases, with 15 bases between. Germline V CDR1 and CDR2: MDHEN, SYDVKM. The CDR3 runs 15 residues. The CDR3: CASSLDPSYCYEQYF. In nucleotides, the CDR3 is TGTGCCAGCAGTTTGGACCCATCCTACTGCTACGAGCAGTACTTC.